A selection of T cell receptor beta chains follows, all from one sample in a study of T cells in localized non-small cell lung cancer. The method was immunoSEQ multiplex PCR; TCRdb's version includes in-frame clones alone and lacks a portion of them. This table has 25,000 to 35,000 clones, 80% to 95% appearing once. The sequencing here drew on peripheral blood, taken before any cancer treatment. These receptors were collected from a woman between 35 and 70 years old with stage I lung adenocarcinoma. CDR3s include the opening cysteine and the closing phenylalanine or tryptophan. Fields, in order: V gene, J gene, CDR3 protein.

>TRBV19|TRBJ1-1
CASSVQGGGTEAFF
>TRBV27|TRBJ2-4
CASSLGSTQYF
>TRBV10-2|TRBJ2-7
CASNPGLATYEQYF
>TRBV10-1|TRBJ1-6
CASSANWDSPLHF
>TRBV27|TRBJ1-1
CASSLLGSKGTEAFF
>TRBV4-3|TRBJ2-2
CASSRVVAPGAGELFF
>TRBV5-1|TRBJ2-5
CASSPYSGGPQETQYF
>TRBV5-8|TRBJ1-5
CASSPRVLASQPQHF
>TRBV28|TRBJ2-7
CASGRADIPTKQYF
>TRBV29-1|TRBJ2-1
CSVNTGTGSSYNEQFF
>TRBV25-1|TRBJ2-4
CASSEGGLVAKNIQYF
>TRBV9|TRBJ2-3
CASSVGGSGSQWDTQYF
>TRBV7-2|TRBJ1-5
CASSFRTGLGQPQHF
>TRBV7-9|TRBJ2-1
CASSLGTSGRLGNEQFF
>TRBV7-9|TRBJ1-2
CASSLSPGIHGYTF
>TRBV28|TRBJ2-7
CASSLSGGSSYEQYF
>TRBV18|TRBJ2-7
CASSPRVETSYEQYF
>TRBV30|TRBJ1-1
CAWSVVAGTEAFF
>TRBV28|TRBJ1-1
CASTNIGGVTEAFF
>TRBV28|TRBJ2-5
CASSFSGGTEETQYF
>TRBV5-1|TRBJ2-2
CASSWTGPDGELFF
>TRBV7-2|TRBJ2-3
CASSSAADTQYF
>TRBV18|TRBJ2-3
CASSPPRTGGADTQYF
>TRBV6-5|TRBJ2-1
CASGSRTALQFF
>TRBV4-3|TRBJ2-5
CASSHDLTGTSGTGETQYF
>TRBV10-2|TRBJ1-1
CASRHGGGTEAFF
>TRBV7-9|TRBJ1-1
CASSISGTLNTEAFF
>TRBV30|TRBJ1-2
CAWNPVGRGDYGYTF
>TRBV4-3|TRBJ2-1
CASSQLPNALAGIYNEQFF
>TRBV5-1|TRBJ2-3
CASSWESSSTQYF
>TRBV4-3|TRBJ2-2
CASSQDSGTGELFF
>TRBV14|TRBJ2-5
CASSQPAGFLGGQETQYF
>TRBV28|TRBJ2-7
CASRGTGGAHPYEQYF
>TRBV4-2|TRBJ2-5
CASSSGTRKETQYF
>TRBV9|TRBJ2-1
CASSVVSASTYNEQFF
>TRBV7-2|TRBJ1-2
CASSLLREGSPNYGYTF
>TRBV19|TRBJ1-5
CASSIGDGDQPQHF
>TRBV7-6|TRBJ1-2
CASRPGQWDYGYTF
>TRBV11-3|TRBJ2-7
CASRPQWGEQYF
>TRBV6-4|TRBJ1-2
CASSDLRDRVDYGYTF
>TRBV7-3|TRBJ2-2
CASSFQPAGELFF
>TRBV7-3|TRBJ2-3
CASSLKTSGADTQYF
>TRBV7-2|TRBJ1-4
CASSLYSSTKEKLFF
>TRBV28|TRBJ2-7
CASRPHGTGRTYEQYF
>TRBV5-1|TRBJ2-1
CASSLVIAGDEQFF
>TRBV5-6|TRBJ1-5
CASSEWNARQPQHF
>TRBV18|TRBJ1-1
CASSPPAAKGTEAFF